Listed below are T cell receptor beta chains from one sample, sequenced in a study of OX40 agonist ivuxolimab in advanced cancers. Clones were read by immunoSEQ multiplex PCR, and TCRdb kept only the in-frame ones, dropping some. The data show roughly 86,000 clones, 90% to 95% seen once. Sequences were derived from CD4+ or CD8+ T cells sorted from blood, sampled in a trial of the OX40 agonist ivuxolimab. The source of these receptors is an adult with an advanced solid tumor such as melanoma, head and neck, liver or kidney cancer. The CDR3 runs from the conserved cysteine through the conserved F or W. D genes are given only for firm matches. Some rows mark clone size as missing; the rest say once, few, many or name a class of expanded clone.

>TRBV6-4|TRBD2|TRBJ2-7|NA
CASSWGGGRTNYEQYF
TGTGCCAGCAGCTGGGGGGGTGGGAGGACGAATTACGAGCAGTACTTC
>TRBV5-1|NA|TRBJ1-6|NA
CASSLGAGTRVQSPLHF
TGCGCCAGCAGCTTGGGAGCGGGGACGCGGGTACAATCACCCCTCCACTTT
>TRBV28|NA|TRBJ1-1|NA
CASSSPREAFF
TGTGCCAGCAGTTCGCCTAGGGAAGCTTTCTTT
>TRBV4-2|NA|TRBJ2-3|NA
CASSSTGGRGLDSWNTQYF
TGTGCCAGCAGCTCTACAGGAGGACGCGGCCTCGACTCGTGGAATACGCAGTATTTT
>TRBV27|NA|TRBJ2-5|once
CASSLRSGETQYF
TGTGCCAGCAGTCTCCGGTCCGGGGAGACCCAGTACTTC
>TRBV5-1|NA|TRBJ1-1|NA
CASSPDGDTLGAFF
TGCGCCAGCAGCCCCGATGGGGACACACTGGGGGCTTTCTTT
>TRBV28|TRBD1|TRBJ2-1|NA
CASSLTGRNEQFF
TGTGCCAGCAGTTTGACAGGGCGAAATGAGCAGTTCTTC
>TRBV5-1|TRBD1|TRBJ1-2|NA
CASSLVAGGFRGYTF
TGCGCCAGCAGCTTGGTTGCAGGGGGCTTTCGTGGCTACACCTTC
>TRBV15|NA|TRBJ2-7|NA
CATSSPTYEQYF
TGTGCCACCAGCAGCCCCACCTACGAGCAGTACTTC
>TRBV5-6|NA|TRBJ1-1|NA
CASSPTGSDTEAFF
TGTGCCAGCAGCCCGACAGGCAGTGACACTGAAGCTTTCTTT
>TRBV7-7|TRBD2|TRBJ2-1|once
CASSAKRERSYNEQFF
TGTGCTAGCAGCGCTAAGCGGGAGAGGTCCTACAATGAGCAGTTCTTC
>TRBV11-2|NA|TRBJ1-1|NA
CASSPRAGFGAFF
TGTGCCAGCAGCCCAAGGGCAGGGTTTGGAGCTTTCTTT
>TRBV11-2|TRBD1|TRBJ2-5|NA
CASSLFRTGAAGPQYF
TGTGCCAGCAGCTTATTCCGGACAGGGGCCGCGGGGCCCCAGTACTTC
>TRBV9|TRBD1|TRBJ2-5|NA
CASSPPGQGGTQYF
TGTGCCAGCAGCCCACCCGGACAGGGAGGGACCCAGTACTTC
>TRBV2|TRBD2|TRBJ2-5|NA
CASQGLAGETQYF
TGTGCCAGCCAAGGACTAGCGGGAGAGACCCAGTACTTC
>TRBV5-1|TRBD1|TRBJ1-3|NA
CASSSGQAGNTIYF
TGCGCCAGCAGCTCCGGACAGGCTGGAAACACCATATATTTT
>TRBV5-1|NA|TRBJ1-2|NA
CASSKGPGTDDYGYTF
TGCGCCAGCAGCAAGGGACCCGGGACGGACGACTATGGCTACACCTTC
>TRBV19|TRBD2|TRBJ2-1|once
CASSIAASGSYEQFF
TGTGCCAGTAGTATAGCGGCTAGCGGGAGCTATGAGCAGTTCTTC
>TRBV29-1|NA|TRBJ2-1|NA
CSVRAQNNEQFF
TGCAGCGTTAGGGCGCAAAACAATGAGCAGTTCTTC
>TRBV10-3|NA|TRBJ2-3|NA
CAISRLAGAPDTQYF
TGTGCCATCAGTAGACTAGCAGGGGCCCCGGATACGCAGTATTTT
>TRBV18|NA|TRBJ1-2|NA
CASSPRVDGYTF
TGTGCCAGCTCACCCCGTGTCGATGGCTACACCTTC
>TRBV5-1|NA|TRBJ2-3|NA
CASSISGTDTQYF
TGCGCCAGCAGCATAAGCGGCACAGATACGCAGTATTTT
>TRBV25-1|NA|TRBJ2-5|NA
CARGGSYPSQETQYF
TGTGCCAGAGGAGGATCATACCCTTCCCAAGAGACCCAGTACTTC
>TRBV18|NA|TRBJ1-1|NA
CASSPAESAEAFF
TGTGCCAGCTCACCCGCCGAGTCTGCTGAAGCTTTCTTT
>TRBV5-1|TRBD1|TRBJ2-3|NA
CASSLEGQGETDTQYF
TGCGCCAGCAGCTTGGAGGGACAGGGTGAAACGGATACGCAGTATTTT
>TRBV10-3|NA|TRBJ1-5|NA
CAITGGEGQPQHF
TGTGCCATCACCGGGGGAGAGGGGCAGCCCCAGCATTTT
>TRBV19|NA|TRBJ2-3|NA
CASTGITDTQYF
TGTGCCAGTACGGGGATCACAGATACGCAGTATTTT
>TRBV19|TRBD1|TRBJ2-3|NA
CASSIEQGATDTQYF
TGTGCCAGTAGTATTGAACAGGGGGCGACAGATACGCAGTATTTT
>TRBV9|NA|TRBJ2-1|NA
CASSEVVSGNEQFF
TGTGCCAGCAGCGAGGTCGTTTCAGGCAATGAGCAGTTCTTC
>TRBV10-3|TRBD2|TRBJ2-3|NA
CAISVGLAAEGHTQYF
TGTGCCATCAGTGTCGGACTAGCGGCCGAAGGACATACGCAGTATTTT
>TRBV5-1|NA|TRBJ2-7|NA
CASSPQGLGSYEQYF
TGCGCCAGCAGTCCCCAAGGACTGGGTTCCTACGAGCAGTACTTC
>TRBV6-5|TRBD2|TRBJ2-7|NA
CASSREAASYEQYF
TGTGCCAGCAGTCGGGAGGCCGCTTCCTACGAGCAGTACTTC
>TRBV11-2|NA|TRBJ1-5|NA
CASSLSHSNQPQHF
TGTGCCAGCAGCTTATCGCATAGCAATCAGCCCCAGCATTTT
>TRBV19|TRBD2|TRBJ2-3|NA
CASTPSGSHTDTQYF
TGTGCCAGTACCCCTAGCGGGAGCCACACAGATACGCAGTATTTT
>TRBV28|TRBD1|TRBJ1-5|once
CATMTGALANQPQHF
TGTGCCACCATGACAGGGGCCCTGGCCAATCAGCCCCAGCATTTT
>TRBV29-1|NA|TRBJ1-5|few
CSVRAGDGQPQHF
TGCAGCGTCCGAGCAGGGGATGGTCAGCCCCAGCATTTT
>TRBV6-6|NA|TRBJ1-5|NA
CASSSGSNSLQPQHF
TGTGCCAGCAGCAGCGGGTCAAACAGCTTGCAGCCCCAGCATTTT
>TRBV4-1|TRBD1|TRBJ1-1|NA
CASSQGQGATEAFF
TGCGCCAGCAGCCAAGGACAGGGGGCGACTGAAGCTTTCTTT
>TRBV6-1|NA|TRBJ2-5|NA
CASTRVMVETQYF
TGTGCCAGCACTCGAGTCATGGTCGAGACCCAGTACTTC
>TRBV5-1|TRBD2|TRBJ2-5|NA
CASGLAGFQETQYF
TGCGCCAGCGGGCTAGCGGGATTCCAAGAGACCCAGTACTTC
>TRBV5-4|NA|TRBJ2-2|NA
CASTPGRTNTGELFF
TGTGCCAGCACCCCCGGGCGCACGAACACCGGGGAGCTGTTTTTT
>TRBV7-9|NA|TRBJ1-1|NA
CASSLPAGLEAFF
TGTGCCAGCAGCTTGCCGGCCGGCCTTGAAGCTTTCTTT
>TRBV6-6|TRBD2|TRBJ2-3|NA
CASRTAGVGDTQYF
TGTGCCAGCAGAACCGCGGGAGTGGGGGATACGCAGTATTTT
>TRBV28|NA|TRBJ2-4|NA
CASSLTQRVGNIQYF
TGTGCCAGCAGTTTAACCCAGCGAGTCGGGAACATTCAGTACTTC
>TRBV4-1|NA|TRBJ2-2|NA
CASSQSPNTGELFF
TGCGCCAGCAGCCAATCCCCGAACACCGGGGAGCTGTTTTTT
>TRBV5-4|NA|TRBJ2-7|NA
CASSLGRLREQYF
TGTGCCAGCAGCTTGGGCAGGCTGCGGGAGCAGTACTTC
>TRBV7-6|NA|TRBJ1-4|NA
CASSRGGINEKLFF
TGTGCCAGCAGCCGGGGGGGTATTAATGAAAAACTGTTTTTT
>TRBV5-1|NA|TRBJ2-7|NA
CASSLAGAGGYEQYF
TGCGCCAGCAGCTTGGCCGGGGCTGGGGGATACGAGCAGTACTTC
>TRBV6-1|NA|TRBJ1-4|once
CASSERGREKLFF
TGTGCCAGCAGTGAAAGGGGCCGAGAAAAACTGTTTTTT
>TRBV9|NA|TRBJ1-3|once
CASSSRVGLSGNTIYF
TGTGCCAGCAGCTCCCGCGTTGGCCTCTCTGGAAACACCATATATTTT
>TRBV7-2|NA|TRBJ1-1|NA
CASSLGAEVNTEAFF
TGTGCCAGCAGCCTCGGAGCGGAGGTGAACACTGAAGCTTTCTTT
>TRBV18|TRBD1|TRBJ2-1|NA
CASSPPTGGTGAGEQFF
TGTGCCAGCTCACCACCGACCGGTGGGACAGGGGCAGGTGAGCAGTTCTTC
>TRBV10-1|TRBD1|TRBJ2-1|NA
CASSQIPGQGAYEQFF
TGCGCCAGCAGCCAAATACCGGGACAGGGGGCCTATGAGCAGTTCTTC
>TRBV7-3|NA|TRBJ2-3|NA
CASSLAAVSTDTQYF
TGTGCCAGCAGCTTGGCGGCGGTTAGCACAGATACGCAGTATTTT
>TRBV19|NA|TRBJ1-2|NA
CASSRRDYGYTF
TGTGCCAGTAGTAGACGGGACTATGGCTACACCTTC
>TRBV10-2|TRBD1|TRBJ2-7|once
CASRQGQSYEQYF
TGCGCCAGCAGGCAGGGACAGAGCTACGAGCAGTACTTC
>TRBV27|TRBD1|TRBJ1-6|NA
CASSQGTGSGSPLHF
TGTGCCAGCAGCCAAGGGACAGGGTCAGGATCACCCCTCCACTTT
>TRBV11-2|NA|TRBJ2-5|NA
CASSFVGWAVQETQYF
TGTGCCAGCAGCTTCGTAGGTTGGGCAGTTCAAGAGACCCAGTACTTC
>TRBV21-1|NA|TRBJ2-7|NA
CASSKAFAPSSYEQYF
TGTGCCAGCAGCAAAGCTTTCGCTCCTAGCTCCTACGAGCAGTACTTC